This T cell receptor beta chain was observed in a study of blood T cell repertoires in COVID-19. Study information: Sources were T cells, B-cell-depleted T cells, or PBMCs; the material itself was cDNA or gDNA.

The repertoire was sequenced with immunoSEQ multiplex PCR; TCRdb's copy has only in-frame clones and lacks some. The sample lists around 79,000 clones; approximately 90% were seen once. CDR3 length: 17 amino acids. CDR1 is SGHRS, CDR2 YFSETQ, per germline. J was trimmed by 1 base and V by 3 bases; bases with no gene match: 11. The TCR originated in a man aged 70-80 years with active or convalescent COVID-19. The rearrangement uses TRBV5-1 and TRBJ1-2; 8 positions match TRBD1. Source material: peripheral blood. CDR3 residues: CASSSRAGGTVNYGYTF. CDR3 DNA sequence: TGCGCCAGCAGCTCCCGGGCAGGGGGCACGGTTAACTATGGCTACACCTTC. Drawing the rest from reference TRBV5-1 and TRBJ1-2, the complete variable domain is KAGVTQTPRYLIKTRGQQVTLSCSPISGHRSVSWYQQTPGQGLQFLFEYFSETQRNKGNFPGRFSGRQFSNSRSEMNVSTLELGDSALYLCASSSRAGGTVNYGYTFGSGTRLTVV.